The 17 T cell receptor beta chains reported below all come from one sample, sequenced in a study of metastatic and nonmetastatic thyroid tumors. MiXCR reprocessed the PCR reads for TCRdb. Here the sample spans 6,500 to 8,000 clones, less than 30% being singletons. Prior to thyroid surgery, none of the patients had received any treatment. The sequencing sample was made of tumor tissue. These receptors all come from a female donor with papillary thyroid cancer or a benign thyroid nodule (not recorded which). Some clones in this sample may be carry-over from other donors' samples.

There are a few counts of this clone. The chain employs TRBV6-1 and TRBJ2-7; 9 nucleotides align to TRBD2. Losses at the gene ends were 5 bases for V and 4 bases for J; bases not matched to a gene: 6. Germline V gene data show CDR1 as MNHNS and CDR2 as SASEGT. This CDR3 region has 14 residues. In DNA form, the CDR3 reads TGTGCCAGCAGTCCGGGACTAGCAGGGTACGAGCAGTACTTC. As protein: CASSPGLAGYEQYF.

This clone is judged medium-sized. The CDR3 protein is CSARITGIIEQYF. CDR3 nucleotide sequence: TGCAGTGCTAGGATCACAGGTATTATCGAGCAGTACTTC. This rearrangement joins TRBV20-1 to TRBJ2-7; maybe TRBD1 (5 bases). Germline lookup yields CDR1 DFQATT and CDR2 SNEGSKA (reference sequence). The CDR3 loop spans 13 amino acids. The ends were cut back, 3 bases at V and 6 bases at J, with 15 bases in the middle.

This clone came up a few times. The chain combines TRBV28 with TRBJ1-2; 8 bases are shared with TRBD1. CDR1 and CDR2 from the germline V gene are MDHEN and SYDVKM. V was clipped by 6 bases and J by 4 bases; unmatched bases: 10. This CDR3 contains 15 residues. CDR3 in DNA: TGTGCCAGCAGCCCGGACAGGGTCAGGCCCTATGGCTACACCTTC. Translating it yields CASSPDRVRPYGYTF.

The genes are TRBV5-1 and TRBJ2-5; D unclear. The CDR3 is made up of 12 amino acids. Deletions cut 5 bases from V and 2 bases from J, with 7 bases between. The germline gives CDR1 SGHRS, CDR2 YFSETQ. CDR3 in DNA: TGCGCCAGCAGTAGAGGTCAAGAGACCCAGTACTTC. It specifies CASSRGQETQYF.

The chain carries TRBV12-3 or TRBV12-4 and TRBJ2-3; D remains ambiguous. The CDR3 has 14 residues. Trimming cost V 6 bases and J 2 bases, with 12 bases left between them. The CDR3 protein is CASRPGGNTDTQYF. Written as DNA, the CDR3 is TGTGCCAGCAGGCCAGGCGGAAACACAGATACGCAGTATTTT.

This chain's CDR3 is CSAREMAGLYNSPLHF. The CDR3 DNA reads TGCAGTGCTAGAGAGATGGCTGGACTCTATAATTCACCCCTCCACTTT. The rearrangement links TRBV20-1 to TRBJ1-6; D is unresolved. Germline V gene data show CDR1 as DFQATT and CDR2 as SNEGSKA (reference sequence). Trimming took 0 bases from V and 3 from J, leaving 12 bases between them. The CDR3 is 16 amino acids.

The J gene is TRBJ2-5, the V gene TRBV5-1; 7 nucleotides match TRBD1. In germline, CDR1 is SGHRS, CDR2 YFSETQ. The CDR3 has 15 residues. Trimming at V came to 4 bases and at J to 5 bases, leaving 11 bases not matched to a gene. The CDR3 region has the DNA TGCGCCAGCAGCCCAGACAGGGTGGGTATGGAGACCCAGTACTTC. Translating it yields CASSPDRVGMETQYF.

In this sample, this clone turned up a few times. At one end, the junction sequence differs from germline, possibly due to a read error. The gene calls are TRBV2 and TRBJ1-1; D is perhaps TRBD1 (5 bases). This CDR3 contains 14 residues. Germline loops: CDR1 SNHLY, CDR2 FYNNEI. The CDR3 DNA follows: TGTGCCAGCAATGCAGGGCCTATGAACACTGAAGCTTTTTTT. Amino acid sequence: CASNAGPMNTEAFF.

This clone was seen a handful of times. The rearrangement links TRBV27 to TRBJ1-6; 9 nucleotides match TRBD1. Germline V CDR1 and CDR2: MNHEY, SMNVEV (reference sequence). V lost 0 bases and J lost 10; bases outside the gene matches: 4. The CDR3 runs 15 residues. CDR3 region: CASSLSGTGYSPLHF. The CDR3 bases are TGTGCCAGCAGTTTATCAGGGACAGGGTACTCACCCCTCCACTTT.

This clone has a count of ten or more. V gene TRBV5-4 combines with J gene TRBJ1-4; D is uncertain. V lost 4 bases, J lost 7 bases, and 8 bases lay in between. The germline gives CDR1 SGHNT, CDR2 YYREEE (reference sequence). This CDR3 has 12 amino acids. CDR3 sequence: CASSDRGEKLFF. In DNA form, the CDR3 reads TGTGCCAGCAGCGATAGAGGTGAAAAACTGTTTTTT.

The rearrangement joins TRBV20-1 to TRBJ2-1; the D gene is possibly TRBD2 (6 bases). V was clipped by 1 base and J by 1 base, with 8 bases between them. This CDR3 spans 14 amino acids. Germline V gene lookup returns CDR1 DFQATT and CDR2 SNEGSKA (reference sequence). In DNA, the CDR3 is TGCAGTGCTAGAGCGAGCGGGTCCTACAATGAGCAGTTCTTC. This codes for CSARASGSYNEQFF.

V and J are TRBV28 and TRBJ2-3; the D gene could be TRBD1 or TRBD2 (6 bases each). CDR3 length: 17 amino acids. V was clipped by 0 bases and J by 1 base, with 14 bases between them. Per germline, CDR1 MDHEN and CDR2 SYDVKM. The CDR3 DNA sequence: TGTGCCAGCAGTTTATGGTACAGGGAGGATGGCACAGATACGCAGTATTTT. Its protein is CASSLWYREDGTDTQYF.

The chain recombines TRBV12-3 or TRBV12-4 with TRBJ1-1; D uncertain. Trimming removed 3 bases at V and 3 bases at J, with 11 bases between. The CDR3 is 14 amino acids. The CDR3, as DNA: TGTGCCAGCAGTTTGGAGACAAGGTACACTGAAGCTTTCTTT. Translation gives CASSLETRYTEAFF.

V usage is TRBV6-5 and J usage is TRBJ1-2; D might be TRBD1 (6 bases). CDR1 and CDR2 from the germline V gene are MNHEY and SVGAGI. The CDR3 spans 13 residues. Deletions cut 6 bases from V and 4 bases from J, with 12 bases between. For the CDR3, the DNA is TGTGCCAGCAGCTTACAGGGACCCTATGGCTACACCTTC. Amino acid sequence: CASSLQGPYGYTF.

CDR3 DNA: TGTGCCATCAGGGACTTGACAGGGAGTGAGGGCTACACCTTC. Translating gives CAIRDLTGSEGYTF. The V and J genes are TRBV10-3 and TRBJ1-2; 7 bases map to TRBD1. Germline CDR1 is ENHRY and CDR2 is SYGVKD. After removal of 6 bases from V and 8 bases from J, the junction contained 12 bases not matched to a gene. This CDR3 region has 14 residues.

This clone was observed a few times. V is TRBV27 and J is TRBJ1-2, with D possibly matching TRBD1 (6 bases). This CDR3 has 13 residues. V lost 4 bases to trimming and J lost 6 bases, with 12 bases between them. Germline CDR1 and CDR2: MNHEY and SMNVEV (reference sequence). Here the CDR3 DNA reads TGTGCCAGCAGTTCCCAACAGGGTGATGGCTACACCTTC. Amino acids: CASSSQQGDGYTF.

This clone showed up just a few times. This CDR3 is CAISDSGAYGYTF. The CDR3 DNA reads TGTGCCATCAGTGATTCGGGGGCTTATGGCTACACCTTC. This chain connects TRBV10-3 to TRBJ1-2, with D perhaps TRBD1 (6 bases). This CDR3 spans 13 amino acids. Looked up from germline, CDR1 is ENHRY and CDR2 is SYGVKD. V was trimmed by 3 bases and J by 5 bases, leaving 10 bases between them.